The rows below give T cell receptor beta chains drawn from one sample of a study of metastatic and nonmetastatic thyroid tumors. TCRdb reassembled clones from the PCR reads with MiXCR. The sample has around 13,000 clones; 12% are singletons. The sample was blood. The source is a female donor with papillary thyroid cancer or a benign thyroid nodule (not recorded which). Some clones in this sample may be carry-over from other donors' samples. Each CDR3 is given with its conserved first and last residue. Each record gives: J gene, V gene, CDR3 length, clone size, D gene, CDR3 DNA, CDR3 protein. D genes are given only for firm matches. Clone size is stated in some rows and not others, as once, few, many or a class when expanded.

J gene: TRBJ1-2; V gene: TRBV4-1; CDR3 length: 14; clone size: many; D gene: TRBD1; CDR3 DNA: TGCGCCAGCAGTCGGGACAGGGGGATGGATGGCTACACCTTC; CDR3 protein: CASSRDRGMDGYTF
J gene: TRBJ2-1; V gene: TRBV5-1; CDR3 length: 13; clone size: -; D gene: TRBD1; CDR3 DNA: TGCGCCAGTAGCTTGGGAGACAGGGTTGGGCAGTTCTTC; CDR3 protein: CASSLGDRVGQFF
J gene: TRBJ1-5; V gene: TRBV27; CDR3 length: 11; clone size: many; D gene: -; CDR3 DNA: TGTGCCAGCAGTCACATCCGGGCCCAGCATTTT; CDR3 protein: CASSHIRAQHF
J gene: TRBJ1-6; V gene: TRBV28; CDR3 length: 12; clone size: medium-sized; D gene: -; CDR3 DNA: TGTGCCAGCAGTTTAGGCAATTCACCCCTCCACTTT; CDR3 protein: CASSLGNSPLHF
J gene: TRBJ1-6; V gene: TRBV6-1; CDR3 length: 13; clone size: medium-sized; D gene: -; CDR3 DNA: TGTGCCAGCAAGAGGGCGCAAAATTCACCCCTCCACTTT; CDR3 protein: CASKRAQNSPLHF
J gene: TRBJ2-1; V gene: TRBV6-1; CDR3 length: 15; clone size: medium-sized; D gene: -; CDR3 DNA: TGTGCCAGCAGGGTAGCAGCCAGCTCCTACAATGAGCAGTTCTTC; CDR3 protein: CASRVAASSYNEQFF
J gene: TRBJ1-6; V gene: TRBV6-1; CDR3 length: 14; clone size: medium-sized; D gene: TRBD1; CDR3 DNA: TGTGCCAGCAGTCCCCGACAGGGGAATTCACCCCTCCACTTT; CDR3 protein: CASSPRQGNSPLHF
J gene: TRBJ1-2; V gene: TRBV11-2; CDR3 length: 15; clone size: medium-sized; D gene: TRBD1; CDR3 DNA: TGTGCCAGCAGCTCAATCAAAGGACAGGTTGGTGGCTACACCTTC; CDR3 protein: CASSSIKGQVGGYTF
J gene: TRBJ1-2; V gene: TRBV7-2; CDR3 length: 13; clone size: many; D gene: -; CDR3 DNA: TGTGCCAGCATTCGAGACGGGCCGGGAGGCTACACCTTC; CDR3 protein: CASIRDGPGGYTF
J gene: TRBJ2-5; V gene: TRBV7-2; CDR3 length: 15; clone size: many; D gene: TRBD1; CDR3 DNA: TGTGCCAGCAGCCCTAGGGGGCTAGCAGAAGAGACCCAGTACTTC; CDR3 protein: CASSPRGLAEETQYF
J gene: TRBJ1-5; V gene: TRBV11-1; CDR3 length: 13; clone size: many; D gene: -; CDR3 DNA: TGTGCCAGCAGCCAGGACAGCAATCAGCCCCAGCATTTT; CDR3 protein: CASSQDSNQPQHF
J gene: TRBJ2-5; V gene: TRBV6-1; CDR3 length: 17; clone size: medium-sized; D gene: TRBD2; CDR3 DNA: TGTGCCAGCAGTGAACAACAAGGGCTAGCGGAGCAAGAGACCCAGTACTTC; CDR3 protein: CASSEQQGLAEQETQYF
J gene: TRBJ2-5; V gene: TRBV27; CDR3 length: 14; clone size: many; D gene: -; CDR3 DNA: TGTGCCAGCAGTTTATCCCAGGGATGGGAGACCCAGTACTTC; CDR3 protein: CASSLSQGWETQYF
J gene: TRBJ1-5; V gene: TRBV6-2/TRBV6-3; CDR3 length: 14; clone size: medium-sized; D gene: -; CDR3 DNA: TGTGCCAGCAGTTCCCGGGACCCTAATCAGCCCCAGCATTTT; CDR3 protein: CASSSRDPNQPQHF
J gene: TRBJ1-2; V gene: TRBV27; CDR3 length: 14; clone size: -; D gene: -; CDR3 DNA: TGTGCCAGCAGTTTATCGAAGGGGTTGTTTGGCTACACCTTC; CDR3 protein: CASSLSKGLFGYTF
J gene: TRBJ2-5; V gene: TRBV7-9; CDR3 length: 15; clone size: many; D gene: -; CDR3 DNA: TGTGCCAGCAGCTCCGGGCCCCGGGGAGGAGAGACCCAGTACTTC; CDR3 protein: CASSSGPRGGETQYF
J gene: TRBJ1-1; V gene: TRBV28; CDR3 length: 12; clone size: many; D gene: -; CDR3 DNA: TGTGCCAGCATACAGGAGGGTACTGAAGCTTTCTTT; CDR3 protein: CASIQEGTEAFF
J gene: TRBJ2-7; V gene: TRBV6-9; CDR3 length: 14; clone size: -; D gene: -; CDR3 DNA: TGTGCACGCAGTTGGGACCGAAGCTCCTACGGGCAGTACTTC; CDR3 protein: CARSWDRSSYGQYF
J gene: TRBJ1-2; V gene: TRBV30; CDR3 length: 14; clone size: many; D gene: TRBD1; CDR3 DNA: TGTGCCTGGAGTGCAAACAGGGGGCTAAATGGCTACACCTTC; CDR3 protein: CAWSANRGLNGYTF
J gene: TRBJ2-7; V gene: TRBV7-9; CDR3 length: 14; clone size: many; D gene: -; CDR3 DNA: TGTGCCAGCAGCGGACTAAACCACTCCTACGAGCAGTACTTC; CDR3 protein: CASSGLNHSYEQYF
J gene: TRBJ1-2; V gene: TRBV28; CDR3 length: 13; clone size: -; D gene: -; CDR3 DNA: TGTGCCAGCAGTTTCCGACAGCGGTATGGCTACACCTTC; CDR3 protein: CASSFRQRYGYTF
J gene: TRBJ2-1; V gene: TRBV5-1; CDR3 length: 13; clone size: many; D gene: TRBD1; CDR3 DNA: TGCGCCAGCGGACAGGGTACACACAATGAGCAGTTCTTC; CDR3 protein: CASGQGTHNEQFF
J gene: TRBJ2-7; V gene: TRBV6-1; CDR3 length: 15; clone size: -; D gene: TRBD1; CDR3 DNA: TGTGCCAGCAGTACCTCCGGGACAGGGAGACTCGAGCAGTACTTC; CDR3 protein: CASSTSGTGRLEQYF